This T cell receptor (beta chain) comes out of a study of blood T cell repertoires in COVID-19. Trimming removed 4 bases from V and 2 bases from J, with 12 bases in between. CDR3 length equals 14 residues. Looked up from germline, CDR1 is SQVTM and CDR2 is ANQGSEA. Clones were read by immunoSEQ multiplex PCR, and TCRdb kept only the in-frame ones, dropping some. The sample contains about 110,000 clones, about four fifths of which appear only once. The sequenced material came from peripheral blood. V usage is TRBV29-1 and J usage is TRBJ2-1, with a tentative D call TRBD2 (6 bases). The receptor's source is a woman aged 60-75 years with acute or convalescent COVID-19. CDR3 nucleotides: TGCAGCGTTGGTCGCGGGAATGCCTACAATGAGCAGTTCTTC. Protein product: CSVGRGNAYNEQFF.